This T cell receptor beta chain was found in a study of blood T cells in healthy people across ages. The CDR3 runs to 14 residues. Germline lookup yields CDR1 SGHAT and CDR2 FQNNGV. V lost 5 bases and J lost 2, with 13 bases in between. Next came a second PCR, run for about 7 to 11 cycles, which used a sample-barcoded 5' primer along with a J-beta primer mix. TCRdb re-called the 5' RACE reads with MiXCR, one entry per CDR3 protein. The table has about 540,000 distinct CDR3 sequences, approximately 25% seen once. These records were also assigned to another study, of T cells of mothers and their children.

The rearrangement links TRBV11-2 to TRBJ2-7, with D unclear. This clonotype was obtained from a boy between 10 and 17 years old in good health. Sample: blood. The CDR3 reads CASSDGIGPYEQYF. CDR3 bases: TGTGCCAGCAGCGACGGTATAGGGCCCTACGAGCAGTACTTC.